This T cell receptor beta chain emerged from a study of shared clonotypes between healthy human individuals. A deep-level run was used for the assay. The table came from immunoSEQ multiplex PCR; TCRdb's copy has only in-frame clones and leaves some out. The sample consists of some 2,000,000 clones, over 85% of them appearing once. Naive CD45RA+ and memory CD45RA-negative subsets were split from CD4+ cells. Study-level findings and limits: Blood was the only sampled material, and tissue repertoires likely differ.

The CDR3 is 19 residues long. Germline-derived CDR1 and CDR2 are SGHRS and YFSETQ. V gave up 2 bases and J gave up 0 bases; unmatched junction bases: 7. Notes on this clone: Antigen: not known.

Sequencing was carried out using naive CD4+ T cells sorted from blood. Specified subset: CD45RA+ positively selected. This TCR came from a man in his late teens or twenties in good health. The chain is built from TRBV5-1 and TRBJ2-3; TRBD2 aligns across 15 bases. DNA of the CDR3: TGCGCCAGCAGCTTCCGGACTAGCGGGGGGGCCGCCAGCACAGATACGCAGTATTTT. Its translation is CASSFRTSGGAASTDTQYF.